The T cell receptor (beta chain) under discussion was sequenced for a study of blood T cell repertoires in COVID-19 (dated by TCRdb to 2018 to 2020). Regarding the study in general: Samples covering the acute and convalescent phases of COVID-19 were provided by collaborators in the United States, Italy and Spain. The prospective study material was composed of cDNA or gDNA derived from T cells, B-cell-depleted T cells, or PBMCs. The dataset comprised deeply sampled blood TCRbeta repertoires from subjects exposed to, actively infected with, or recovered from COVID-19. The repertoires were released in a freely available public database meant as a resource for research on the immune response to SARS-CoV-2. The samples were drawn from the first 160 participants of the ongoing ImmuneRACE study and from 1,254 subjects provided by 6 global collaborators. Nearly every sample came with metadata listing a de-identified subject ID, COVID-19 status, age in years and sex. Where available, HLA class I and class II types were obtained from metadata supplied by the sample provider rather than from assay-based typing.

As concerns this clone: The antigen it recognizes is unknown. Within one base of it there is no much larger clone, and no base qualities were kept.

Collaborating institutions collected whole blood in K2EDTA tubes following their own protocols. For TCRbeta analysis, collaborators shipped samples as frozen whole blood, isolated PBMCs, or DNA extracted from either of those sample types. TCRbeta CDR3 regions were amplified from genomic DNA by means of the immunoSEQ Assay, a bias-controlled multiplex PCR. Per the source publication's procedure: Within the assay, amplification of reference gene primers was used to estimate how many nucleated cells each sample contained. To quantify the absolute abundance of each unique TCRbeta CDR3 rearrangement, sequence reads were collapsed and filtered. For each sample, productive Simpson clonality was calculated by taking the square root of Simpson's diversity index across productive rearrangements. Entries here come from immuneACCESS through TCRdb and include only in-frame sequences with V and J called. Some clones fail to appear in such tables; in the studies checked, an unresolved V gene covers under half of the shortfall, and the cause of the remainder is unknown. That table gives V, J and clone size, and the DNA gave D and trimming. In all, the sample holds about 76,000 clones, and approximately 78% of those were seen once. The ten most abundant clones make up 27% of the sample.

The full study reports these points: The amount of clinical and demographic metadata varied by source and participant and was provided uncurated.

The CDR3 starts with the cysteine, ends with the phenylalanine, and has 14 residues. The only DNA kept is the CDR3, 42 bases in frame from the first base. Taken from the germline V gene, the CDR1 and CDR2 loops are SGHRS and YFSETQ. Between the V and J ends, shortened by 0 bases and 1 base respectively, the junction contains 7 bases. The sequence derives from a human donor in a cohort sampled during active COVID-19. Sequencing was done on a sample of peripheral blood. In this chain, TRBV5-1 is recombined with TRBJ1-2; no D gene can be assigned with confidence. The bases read TGCGCCAGCAGCTTGGGGCACCTTAACTATGGCTACACCTTC. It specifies CASSLGHLNYGYTF.